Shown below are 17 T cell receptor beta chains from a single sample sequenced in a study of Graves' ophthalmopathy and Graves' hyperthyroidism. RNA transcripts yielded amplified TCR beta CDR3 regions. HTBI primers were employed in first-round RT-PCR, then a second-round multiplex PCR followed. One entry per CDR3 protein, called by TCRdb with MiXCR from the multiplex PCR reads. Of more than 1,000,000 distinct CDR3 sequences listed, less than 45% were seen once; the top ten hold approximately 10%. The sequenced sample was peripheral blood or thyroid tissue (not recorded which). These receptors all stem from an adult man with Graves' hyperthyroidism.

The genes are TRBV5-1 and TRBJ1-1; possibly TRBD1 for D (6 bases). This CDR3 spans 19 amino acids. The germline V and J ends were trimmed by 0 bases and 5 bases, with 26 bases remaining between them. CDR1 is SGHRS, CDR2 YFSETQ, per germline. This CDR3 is CASSLARGRDPSSPTEAFF. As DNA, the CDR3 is TGCGCCAGCAGCTTGGCGAGGGGGAGAGACCCCTCTTCCCCAACTGAAGCTTTCTTT.

This chain's CDR3 is CASSPSTTDTQYF. The CDR3 nucleotides are TGTGCCAGCAGCCCGTCAACGACAGATACGCAGTATTTT. The rearrangement joins TRBV11-3 to TRBJ2-3; D is undetermined. The germline V gene has CDR1 SGHNT and CDR2 YENEEA. Trimming removed 5 bases from V and 3 bases from J, with 9 bases in between. The CDR3 runs to 13 residues.

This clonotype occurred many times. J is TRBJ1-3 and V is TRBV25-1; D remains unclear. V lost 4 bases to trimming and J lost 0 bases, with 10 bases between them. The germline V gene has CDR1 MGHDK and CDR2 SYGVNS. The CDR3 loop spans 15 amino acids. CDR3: CASSAGIHSGNTIYF. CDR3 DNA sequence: TGTGCCAGCAGTGCCGGGATCCACTCTGGAAACACCATATATTTT.

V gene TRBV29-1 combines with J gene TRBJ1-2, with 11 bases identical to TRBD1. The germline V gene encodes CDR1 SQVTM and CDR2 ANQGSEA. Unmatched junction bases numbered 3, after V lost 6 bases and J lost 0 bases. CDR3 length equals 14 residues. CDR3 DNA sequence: TGCAGCGTCCGGACAGGGGGCGCTAACTATGGCTACACCTTC. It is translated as CSVRTGGANYGYTF.

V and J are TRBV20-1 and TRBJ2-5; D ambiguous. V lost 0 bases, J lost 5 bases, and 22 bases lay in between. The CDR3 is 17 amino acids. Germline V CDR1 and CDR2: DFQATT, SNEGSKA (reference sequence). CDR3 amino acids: CSARDLLGTNTGETQYF. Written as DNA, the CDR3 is TGCAGTGCTAGAGATCTTCTGGGAACGAACACCGGGGAGACCCAGTACTTC.

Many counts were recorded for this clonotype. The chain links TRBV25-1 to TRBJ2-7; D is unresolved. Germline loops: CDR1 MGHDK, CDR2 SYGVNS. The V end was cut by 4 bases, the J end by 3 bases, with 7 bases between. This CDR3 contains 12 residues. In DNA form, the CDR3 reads TGTGCCAGCAGTGGAACAGACTACGAGCAGTACTTC. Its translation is CASSGTDYEQYF.

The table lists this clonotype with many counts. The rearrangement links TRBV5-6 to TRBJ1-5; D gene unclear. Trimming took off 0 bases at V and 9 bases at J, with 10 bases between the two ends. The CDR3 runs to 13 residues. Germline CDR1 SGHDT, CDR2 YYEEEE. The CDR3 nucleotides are TGTGCCAGCAGCTTGGGGCCTTTGGCGCCCCAGCATTTT. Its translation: CASSLGPLAPQHF.

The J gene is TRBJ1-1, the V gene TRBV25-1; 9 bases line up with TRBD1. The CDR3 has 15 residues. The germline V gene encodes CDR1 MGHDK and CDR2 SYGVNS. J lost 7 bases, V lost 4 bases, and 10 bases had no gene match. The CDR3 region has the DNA TGTGCCAGCAGTGCTAGAGACAGGGGGAGAGATGAAGCTTTCTTT. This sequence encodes CASSARDRGRDEAFF. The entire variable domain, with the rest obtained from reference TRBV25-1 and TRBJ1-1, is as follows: EADIYQTPRYLVIGTGKKITLECSQTMGHDKMYWYQQDPGMELHLIHYSYGVNSTEKGDLSSESTVSRIRTEHFPLTLESARPSHTSQYLCASSARDRGRDEAFFGQGTRLTVV.

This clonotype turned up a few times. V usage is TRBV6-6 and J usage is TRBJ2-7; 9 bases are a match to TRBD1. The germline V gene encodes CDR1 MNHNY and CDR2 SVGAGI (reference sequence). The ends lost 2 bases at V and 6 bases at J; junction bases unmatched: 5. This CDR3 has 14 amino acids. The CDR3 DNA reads TGTGCCAGCAGTTACGGGACAGGGTTGGGCGAGCAGTACTTC. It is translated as CASSYGTGLGEQYF.

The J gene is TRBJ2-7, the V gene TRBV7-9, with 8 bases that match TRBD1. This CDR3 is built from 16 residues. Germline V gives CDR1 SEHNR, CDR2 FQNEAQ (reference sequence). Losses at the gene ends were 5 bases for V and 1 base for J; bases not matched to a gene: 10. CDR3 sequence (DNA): TGTGCCAGCAGCCTGAATGACAGGGGACGATCCTACGAGCAGTACTTC. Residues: CASSLNDRGRSYEQYF.

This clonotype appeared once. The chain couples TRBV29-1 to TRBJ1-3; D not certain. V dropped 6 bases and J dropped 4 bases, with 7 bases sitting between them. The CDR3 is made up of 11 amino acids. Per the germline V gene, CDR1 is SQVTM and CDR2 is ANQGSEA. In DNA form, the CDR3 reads TGCAGCGTACGTCTGGGAAACACCATATATTTT. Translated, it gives CSVRLGNTIYF.

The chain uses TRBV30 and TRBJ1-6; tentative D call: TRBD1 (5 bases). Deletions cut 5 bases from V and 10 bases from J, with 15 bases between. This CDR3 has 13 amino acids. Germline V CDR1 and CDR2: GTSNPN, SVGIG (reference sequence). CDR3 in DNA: TGTGCCTGGGGGGCGCAGGGATTGTCACCCCTCCACTTT. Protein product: CAWGAQGLSPLHF.

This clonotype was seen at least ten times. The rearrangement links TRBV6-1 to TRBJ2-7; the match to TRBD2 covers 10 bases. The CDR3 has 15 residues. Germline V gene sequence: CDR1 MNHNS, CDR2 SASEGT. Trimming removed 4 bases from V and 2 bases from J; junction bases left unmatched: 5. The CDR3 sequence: CASSVRLAGAYEQYF. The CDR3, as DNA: TGTGCCAGCAGTGTCCGGCTAGCGGGGGCCTACGAGCAGTACTTC.

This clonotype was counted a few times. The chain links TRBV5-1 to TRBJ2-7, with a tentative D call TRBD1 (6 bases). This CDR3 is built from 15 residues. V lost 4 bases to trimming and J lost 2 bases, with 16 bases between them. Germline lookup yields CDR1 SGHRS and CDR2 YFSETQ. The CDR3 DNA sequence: TGCGCCAGCAGCGGACTCACAGGGAGTCCCTACGAGCAGTACTTC. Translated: CASSGLTGSPYEQYF.

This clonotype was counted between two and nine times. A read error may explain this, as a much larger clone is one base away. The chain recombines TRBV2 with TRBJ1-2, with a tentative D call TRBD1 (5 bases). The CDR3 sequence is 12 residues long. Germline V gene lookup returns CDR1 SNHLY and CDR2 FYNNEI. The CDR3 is CATTQGAVGYAF. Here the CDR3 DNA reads TGTGCCACGACGCAGGGCGCGGTAGGCTACGCCTTC.

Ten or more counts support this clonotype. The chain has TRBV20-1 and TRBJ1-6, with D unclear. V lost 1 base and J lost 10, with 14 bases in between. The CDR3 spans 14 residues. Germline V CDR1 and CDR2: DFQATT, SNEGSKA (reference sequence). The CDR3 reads CSARVSQSYSPLHF. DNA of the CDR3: TGCAGTGCTAGAGTAAGTCAGAGCTACTCACCCCTCCACTTT.

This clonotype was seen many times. The CDR3, as DNA: TGTGCCAGCAGTTACTCGAAGGTTCAGCCCCAGCATTTT. Translated, it gives CASSYSKVQPQHF. The chain has TRBV6-5 and TRBJ1-5; D call uncertain. CDR3 length: 13 amino acids. The V gene lost 0 bases and the J gene lost 6 bases, with 6 bases spanning the gap. Germline V gene data show CDR1 as MNHEY and CDR2 as SVGAGI.